The following is a T cell receptor beta chain sequence with its context. Its specificity is unknown. The source of the sample is a study of CD8+CD57+ T cells in acquired aplastic anemia. The germline gives CDR1 DFQATT, CDR2 SNEGSKA (reference sequence). The CDR3 length is 14 residues. With 7 bases removed from V and 4 bases from J, the gap between germline ends came to 16 bases. The use of genomic DNA as template underpinned the TCR beta VDJ and CDR3 profiling. TCRdb fed the reads into MiXCR, producing one record per CDR3 protein. The sample consists of approximately 380,000 distinct CDR3 sequences, about 70% of them appearing once. Study findings and constraints: Researchers reported that CD8+ Simpson's diversity was not significantly different in patients versus controls.

The sequence was obtained from a human donor in good health, serving as a control. This chain joins TRBV20-1 and TRBJ2-2, with no clear D. The sequencing sample was made of sorted CD4+, CD8+, or CD8+CD57+ T cells (not recorded which) from PBMCs. The CDR3 sequence is CSVRTSASTGELFF. DNA of the CDR3: TGCAGTGTAAGGACCAGCGCTAGCACCGGGGAGCTGTTTTTT.